This T cell receptor beta chain was profiled in a study of blood T cell repertoires in COVID-19. Trimming took 5 bases from V and 9 from J; bases not matched to a gene: 14. CDR1 is MNHEY and CDR2 is SMNVEV in the germline V gene (reference sequence). This CDR3 is built from 17 residues. Using immunoSEQ multiplex PCR, the repertoire was profiled, and TCRdb retains in-frame clones only, with some absent. The table records approximately 120,000 clones, about 82% of them present only once. This clonotype was obtained from a human donor in a cohort sampled during active COVID-19. Sequences were obtained from peripheral blood. The V call is TRBV27, the J call TRBJ2-1, with 12 bases that match TRBD2. The chain's CDR3 is CASSTRLAGVGRSEQFF. CDR3 in DNA: TGTGCCAGCAGTACCCGACTAGCGGGGGTAGGAAGAAGTGAGCAGTTCTTC.